The T cell receptor (beta chain) described here comes from a study of post-analysis software for immune sequencing data. The study, taken as a whole, reports: Comparison with controls showed significantly lower normalized Chao1 diversity in multiple sclerosis patients.

This clonotype was counted a few times. Its target is not known. Unique molecular identifiers were built into the TCR beta cDNA libraries. Each CDR3 protein is one row after TCRdb ran MiXCR on the PCR reads. The data contain hundreds of thousands of distinct CDR3 sequences, roughly three fifths of them singletons. This TCR derives from a girl under 10 years old with multiple sclerosis. The sample was blood.

CDR3 bases: TGTGCCAGCAGTACTAGCACGGGGGCAGATACGCAGTATTTT. The encoded protein is CASSTSTGADTQYF. The chain links TRBV12-3 or TRBV12-4 to TRBJ2-3, with D tentatively TRBD2 (6 bases). Between the trimmed V and J ends, which lost 5 bases and 4 bases, there was a span of 13 bases. CDR3 length: 14 residues.